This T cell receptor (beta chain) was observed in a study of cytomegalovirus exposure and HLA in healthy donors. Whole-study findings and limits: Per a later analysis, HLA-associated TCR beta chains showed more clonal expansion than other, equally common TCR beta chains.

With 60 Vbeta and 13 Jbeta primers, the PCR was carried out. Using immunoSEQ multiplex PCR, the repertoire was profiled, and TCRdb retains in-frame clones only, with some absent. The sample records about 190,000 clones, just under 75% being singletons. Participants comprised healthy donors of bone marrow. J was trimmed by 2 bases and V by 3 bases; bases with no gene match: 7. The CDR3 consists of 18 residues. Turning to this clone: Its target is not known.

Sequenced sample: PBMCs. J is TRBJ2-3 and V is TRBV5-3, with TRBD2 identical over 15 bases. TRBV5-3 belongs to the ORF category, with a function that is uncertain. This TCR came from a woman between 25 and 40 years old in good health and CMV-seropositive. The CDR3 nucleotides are TGTGCCAGAAGCTCTCCCGGGACTAGCGGGGGGACCACAGATACGCAGTATTTT. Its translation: CARSSPGTSGGTTDTQYF.